One TCR beta chain is described in this entry. CDR3 size: 11 residues. V was cut by 6 bases and J by 8 bases, with 8 bases left in between. This sample stems from a study of blood T cell repertoires in COVID-19. At the level of the study: PBMCs, B-cell-depleted T cells, or T cells provided the cDNA or gDNA that made up the material.

In the original analysis: The assay estimated nucleated cells by amplifying reference gene primers. Produced via immunoSEQ multiplex PCR; TCRdb's table is partial and in-frame only. V and J calls and clone size are those listed in that table; D and trimming were worked out from the DNA. Of some 220,000 clones detected, over 70% appear once; the ten largest clones hold over 7%. This TCR derives from a woman in her 70s with acute or convalescent COVID-19. The chain couples TRBV12-3 or TRBV12-4 to TRBJ2-1, with D tentatively TRBD2 (5 bases). Sequenced sample: peripheral blood. For the CDR3, the DNA is TGTGCCAGCAGGGGAGTAGATGAGCAGTTCTTC. It encodes CASRGVDEQFF.